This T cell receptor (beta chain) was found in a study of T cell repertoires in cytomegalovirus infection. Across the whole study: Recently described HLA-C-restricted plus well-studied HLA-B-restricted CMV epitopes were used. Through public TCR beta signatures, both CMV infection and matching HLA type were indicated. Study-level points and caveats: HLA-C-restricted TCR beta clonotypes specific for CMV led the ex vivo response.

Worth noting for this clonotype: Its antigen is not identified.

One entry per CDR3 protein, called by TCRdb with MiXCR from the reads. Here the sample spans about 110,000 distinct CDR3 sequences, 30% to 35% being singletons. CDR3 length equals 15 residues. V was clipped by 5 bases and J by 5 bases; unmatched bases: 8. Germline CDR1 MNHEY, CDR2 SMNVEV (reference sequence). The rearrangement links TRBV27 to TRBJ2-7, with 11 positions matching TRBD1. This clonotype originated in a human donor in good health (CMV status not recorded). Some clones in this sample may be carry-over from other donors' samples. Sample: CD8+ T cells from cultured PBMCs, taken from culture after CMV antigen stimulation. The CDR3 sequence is CASSKGQGVRDEQYF. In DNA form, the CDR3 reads TGTGCCAGCAGTAAGGGACAGGGGGTTCGTGACGAGCAGTACTTC.